A selection of T cell receptor beta chains follows, all from one sample in a study of CD8 T cells in ankylosing spondylitis. MiXCR was run by TCRdb on the 5' RACE reads, yielding one entry per CDR3 protein. This table has 380,000 or so distinct CDR3 sequences, roughly 20% appearing once. The sequencing input was blood, either unsorted or a sorted T cell fraction (not recorded which). The receptors were gathered from a male donor with ankylosing spondylitis or in good health (not recorded which). CDR3s include the opening cysteine and the closing phenylalanine or tryptophan. D genes are given only for firm matches. A clone size is listed for some rows: how often the clone was seen (once, few, many), or a class if it is expanded.

j_gene | d_gene | abundance | v_gene | CDR3aa | CDR3nt
TRBJ2-3 | TRBD1 | few | TRBV4-1 | CASSQGTLAGTGGTDTQYF | TGCGCCAGCAGCCAGGGAACTCTTGCCGGGACAGGGGGGACAGATACGCAGTATTTT
TRBJ2-7 | . | few | TRBV2 | CASNNNADGSTAYEQYF | TGTGCCAGCAATAACAACGCGGACGGTTCAACCGCCTACGAGCAGTACTTC
TRBJ2-1 | TRBD2 | . | TRBV5-1 | CASATSGDYNEQFF | TGCGCCAGCGCCACTAGCGGGGACTACAATGAGCAGTTCTTC
TRBJ2-5 | TRBD2 | . | TRBV12-3/TRBV12-4 | CAFSLALGLGPRNQETQYF | TGTGCCTTCAGTTTAGCGCTGGGACTAGGTCCCCGGAACCAAGAGACCCAGTACTTC
TRBJ2-1 | TRBD2 | . | TRBV6-1 | CASSRGLAAYNEQFF | TGTGCCAGCAGCCGCGGACTAGCGGCCTACAATGAGCAGTTCTTC
TRBJ2-5 | TRBD1 | . | TRBV2 | CASRPGQGSSETQYF | TGTGCCAGCAGACCGGGACAGGGAAGTTCCGAGACCCAGTACTTC
TRBJ2-5 | . | few | TRBV12-3/TRBV12-4 | CASSFFDTKETQYF | TGTGCCAGCAGTTTTTTTGACACAAAAGAGACCCAGTACTTC
TRBJ2-1 | . | . | TRBV6-5 | CASSYRGNEQFF | TGTGCCAGCAGTTACAGGGGCAATGAGCAGTTCTTC
TRBJ2-7 | . | . | TRBV7-8 | CASSLVDPYEQYF | TGTGCCAGCAGCTTAGTCGACCCCTACGAGCAGTACTTC
TRBJ2-3 | TRBD1 | . | TRBV9 | CASSKQGALTDTQYF | TGTGCCAGCAGTAAACAGGGGGCGCTTACAGATACGCAGTATTTT
TRBJ2-3 | TRBD2 | few | TRBV14 | CASSHRGGTDTQYF | TGTGCCAGCAGCCACCGGGGGGGCACAGATACGCAGTATTTT
TRBJ2-1 | TRBD1 | few | TRBV5-6 | CASSVTGTVYNEQFF | TGTGCCAGCAGCGTCACCGGGACAGTCTACAATGAGCAGTTCTTC
TRBJ2-5 | . | . | TRBV28 | CASSLYGVGETQYF | TGTGCCAGCAGTTTATACGGGGTGGGCGAGACCCAGTACTTC
TRBJ2-7 | . | . | TRBV15 | CATSKDPEQGNSYEQYF | TGTGCCACCAGCAAAGACCCTGAGCAGGGAAACTCCTACGAGCAGTACTTC
TRBJ2-2 | . | . | TRBV29-1 | CSVPRWNVGTGELFF | TGCAGCGTCCCCCGCTGGAATGTGGGCACCGGGGAGCTGTTTTTT
TRBJ2-2 | . | few | TRBV30 | CAWSIGNTGELFF | TGTGCCTGGAGCATAGGGAACACCGGGGAGCTGTTTTTT
TRBJ2-3 | TRBD2 | . | TRBV4-2 | CARSIQRGGPDTQYF | TGTGCCAGAAGCATTCAGCGGGGGGGCCCAGATACGCAGTATTTT
TRBJ2-7 | TRBD1 | few | TRBV18 | CASRGQGTLEQYF | TGTGCCAGCCGCGGACAGGGAACCCTCGAGCAGTACTTC
TRBJ2-7 | . | few | TRBV10-3 | CAIASGDSLHEQYF | TGTGCCATCGCTTCCGGGGATTCACTCCACGAGCAGTACTTC
TRBJ2-1 | . | many | TRBV12-3/TRBV12-4 | CASSFDSYNEQFF | TGCGCCAGCAGCTTCGATTCCTACAATGAGCAGTTCTTC
TRBJ2-7 | . | . | TRBV20-1 | CSARRQDLSYEQYF | TGCAGTGCTAGAAGGCAGGACCTCTCCTACGAGCAGTACTTC
TRBJ2-1 | TRBD1 | few | TRBV5-1 | CASSGRGQGANEQFF | TGCGCCAGCAGCGGGAGGGGACAGGGGGCCAATGAGCAGTTCTTC
TRBJ1-1 | . | few | TRBV29-1 | CSVAVGDEAFF | TGCAGCGTGGCCGTGGGGGATGAAGCTTTCTTT
TRBJ2-3 | TRBD2 | . | TRBV2 | CASSGLALVDTQYF | TGTGCCAGCAGCGGACTAGCTCTTGTGGATACGCAGTATTTT
TRBJ2-3 | . | few | TRBV7-2 | CASWGGTDDIGDTQYF | TGTGCCAGCTGGGGCGGGACAGACGACATAGGAGATACGCAGTATTTT
TRBJ2-2 | . | . | TRBV7-6 | CASSLTRGYTGELFF | TGTGCCAGCAGCTTAACCAGGGGTTACACCGGGGAGCTGTTTTTT
TRBJ2-2 | . | few | TRBV10-3 | CAISESGQIAGELFF | TGTGCCATCAGTGAGTCAGGACAGATTGCCGGGGAGCTGTTTTTT
TRBJ2-7 | . | . | TRBV20-1 | CSARHDRSYEQYF | TGCAGTGCGCGTCACGACAGATCCTACGAGCAGTACTTC
TRBJ1-2 | TRBD1 | few | TRBV27 | CASSWGQGLNYGYTF | TGTGCCAGCAGTTGGGGACAGGGGTTGAACTATGGCTACACCTTC
TRBJ2-2 | . | few | TRBV7-7 | CASSPWSSGGTGELFF | TGTGCTAGCAGCCCATGGAGCTCCGGTGGTACCGGGGAGCTGTTTTTT
TRBJ1-1 | TRBD1 | . | TRBV7-9 | CASSPQGATEAFF | TGTGCCAGCAGCCCACAGGGGGCGACTGAAGCTTTCTTT
TRBJ2-3 | TRBD2 | . | TRBV11-1 | CASSLPSGGAQPSTDTQYF | TGTGCCAGCAGCTTACCGAGCGGGGGGGCTCAACCTAGCACAGATACGCAGTATTTT
TRBJ2-7 | . | few | TRBV2 | CASRAMTGAYEQYF | TGTGCCAGCAGGGCAATGACGGGGGCCTACGAGCAGTACTTC
TRBJ2-2 | TRBD1 | few | TRBV6-1 | CASSPWTGGITGELFF | TGTGCCAGCAGTCCTTGGACAGGGGGCATCACCGGGGAGCTGTTTTTT
TRBJ1-1 | TRBD1 | few | TRBV5-1 | CASSLLTGDTMNTEAFF | TGCGCCAGCAGCTTGTTAACAGGGGATACTATGAACACTGAAGCTTTCTTT
TRBJ2-1 | . | few | TRBV10-2 | CASSVSTGEQFF | TGCGCCAGCAGTGTCAGTACTGGCGAGCAGTTCTTC
TRBJ2-1 | TRBD1 | . | TRBV4-1 | CASSQDFGQGVVSYNEQFF | TGCGCCAGCAGCCAAGATTTCGGACAGGGCGTCGTATCCTACAATGAGCAGTTCTTC
TRBJ2-3 | . | . | TRBV27 | CASSLEGSGHRQMSTDTQYF | TGTGCCAGCAGTTTGGAGGGCTCGGGACACCGACAGATGAGCACAGATACGCAGTATTTT
TRBJ2-5 | . | few | TRBV11-2 | CASSLGRRGPDPGTQYF | TGTGCCAGCAGCTTAGGACGGCGGGGGCCCGATCCAGGGACCCAGTACTTC
TRBJ2-3 | TRBD2 | . | TRBV28 | CASSLGLAFSFSTDTQYF | TGTGCCAGCAGCTTGGGACTAGCTTTCTCCTTTAGCACAGATACGCAGTATTTT
TRBJ2-1 | TRBD2 | . | TRBV20-1 | CSAKTGLALYNEQFF | TGCAGTGCCAAAACGGGACTAGCGCTTTACAATGAGCAGTTCTTC
TRBJ2-3 | TRBD2 | few | TRBV20-1 | CSARGETSGGFTDTQYF | TGCAGTGCTAGAGGGGAGACTAGCGGGGGGTTCACAGATACGCAGTATTTT
TRBJ2-4 | TRBD1 | . | TRBV12-3/TRBV12-4 | CASSLFDRAHGSKNIQYF | TGTGCCAGCAGTTTATTCGACAGGGCCCACGGGTCCAAAAACATTCAGTACTTC
TRBJ1-5 | . | few | TRBV7-2 | CASSHDTGSRQPQHF | TGTGCCAGCAGCCACGATACAGGGTCGCGTCAGCCCCAGCATTTT
TRBJ2-7 | TRBD2 | . | TRBV2 | CASTVPAGGHEQYF | TGTGCCAGCACCGTTCCAGCGGGGGGGCACGAGCAGTACTTC
TRBJ2-5 | . | few | TRBV11-2 | CASSLGASHQETQYF | TGTGCCAGCAGCTTAGGGGCCTCGCACCAAGAGACCCAGTACTTC
TRBJ2-7 | . | few | TRBV20-1 | CSPLHHEQYF | TGCAGTCCCCTACACCACGAGCAGTACTTC
TRBJ2-1 | TRBD1 | . | TRBV6-5 | CASSYRGQGANEQFF | TGTGCCAGCAGTTACCGGGGACAGGGGGCTAATGAGCAGTTCTTC
TRBJ2-1 | . | . | TRBV4-1 | CASGGNSYNEQFF | TGCGCCAGCGGGGGAAACTCCTACAATGAGCAGTTCTTC
TRBJ2-7 | TRBD2 | . | TRBV20-1 | CSARGYGGSSYEQYF | TGCAGTGCTAGAGGGTACGGGGGGAGCTCCTACGAGCAGTACTTC
TRBJ2-5 | . | . | TRBV25-1 | CASSDLQGTQETQYF | TGTGCCAGCAGTGACCTACAGGGCACCCAAGAGACCCAGTACTTC
TRBJ1-1 | . | . | TRBV29-1 | CSVEDSGSTEAFF | TGCAGCGTTGAGGACAGCGGGAGCACTGAAGCTTTCTTT
TRBJ2-7 | . | few | TRBV7-9 | CASSLAGHPYEQYF | TGTGCCAGCAGCTTAGCTGGACACCCCTACGAGCAGTACTTC
TRBJ1-3 | . | few | TRBV29-1 | CSAQLRGNSGNTIYF | TGCAGCGCCCAATTGAGGGGCAACTCTGGAAACACCATATATTTT
TRBJ2-1 | . | . | TRBV12-3/TRBV12-4 | CASIIGPDWVYNEQFF | TGTGCCAGCATCATCGGGCCAGATTGGGTGTACAATGAGCAGTTCTTC
TRBJ1-1 | . | . | TRBV30 | CAWSIGEKTEAFF | TGTGCCTGGAGTATCGGGGAGAAAACTGAAGCTTTCTTT
TRBJ2-5 | . | few | TRBV20-1 | CSARDHRGRRQETQYF | TGCAGTGCTAGAGACCACCGGGGGCGACGGCAAGAGACCCAGTACTTC